Shown below are 13 T cell receptor beta chains from a single sample sequenced in a study of blood T cell repertoires in COVID-19 (dated by TCRdb to about 2020). The library was made by the immunoSEQ multiplex PCR assay. TCRdb took over this immuneACCESS table, retaining in-frame rearrangements with V and J assigned. Such tables are incomplete; in checked studies, under half of the missing clones stem from an unresolved V gene, and the remainder is unexplained. The sample table lists approximately 91,000 clones, 87% of them with a count of one. The ten largest clones add up to about 4.5% of the sample. The sequenced sample consisted of peripheral blood. Source of these receptors: a man between 65 and 85 years old with acute or convalescent COVID-19.

V is TRBV5-6 and J is TRBJ1-2; D is possibly TRBD1 (5 bases). From germline, CDR1 is SGHDT and CDR2 YYEEEE. This CDR3 contains 13 residues. Trimming removed 0 bases at V and 7 bases at J, with 10 bases between. The CDR3 spells CASSLGQWFGYTF. In DNA form, the CDR3 reads TGTGCCAGCAGCTTGGGACAGTGGTTTGGCTACACCTTC.

The rearrangement links TRBV12-5 to TRBJ2-1; 9 positions match TRBD2. Unmatched junction bases numbered 7, after V lost 1 base and J lost 6 bases. The CDR3 loop spans 16 amino acids. CDR1 and CDR2 (germline): LGHNT, FRNRAP. The CDR3 DNA is TGTGCTAGTGGTTTGGATATTGCGGGGGGGCTCAATGAGCAGTTCTTC. Translation gives CASGLDIAGGLNEQFF.

V usage is TRBV5-1 and J usage is TRBJ2-1, with D maybe TRBD1 (8 bases). Germline-derived CDR1 and CDR2 are SGHRS and YFSETQ. This CDR3 comprises 17 residues. V was pared by 2 bases and J by 0 bases, with 15 bases between. Written as DNA, the CDR3 is TGCGCCAGCAGCTTTACAGGGGGACTACCCTCCTACAATGAGCAGTTCTTC. Translating gives CASSFTGGLPSYNEQFF.

In its sample, this clone was seen a few times. The V gene is TRBV11-2, the J gene TRBJ2-2; the D gene is possibly TRBD2 (6 bases). The CDR3 consists of 16 residues. V lost 2 bases and J 1 base, leaving 11 bases between the germline ends. CDR1 and CDR2 (germline): SGHAT, FQNNGV. CDR3 coding DNA: TGTGCCAGCAGCTTATCCGGGGACTGGAACACCGGGGAGCTGTTTTTT. Translation: CASSLSGDWNTGELFF.

This clone was recorded a few times. This chain connects TRBV3-1 (or the pseudogene TRBV3-2) to TRBJ2-2, with D perhaps matching TRBD1 (5 bases). Looked up from germline, CDR1 is LGHDT and CDR2 is YNNKEL (reference sequence). The CDR3 loop spans 15 amino acids. V gave up 4 bases and J gave up 6 bases, with 15 bases separating them. CDR3: CASSPGDDSSGELFF. The CDR3 nucleotides read TGTGCCAGCAGCCCCGGTGACGACAGCTCCGGGGAGCTGTTTTTT.

The sample holds one count of this clone. V usage is TRBV7-8 and J usage is TRBJ1-1; 7 bases agree with TRBD1. CDR3 length: 16 amino acids. Trimming cost V 0 bases and J 5 bases; bases outside gene matches: 9. Germline V gene sequence: CDR1 SGHVS, CDR2 FQNEAQ. CDR3 coding DNA: TGTGCCAGCAGCTTAGCGGGGAAAACAGGGGAGACTGAAGCTTTCTTT. Residues: CASSLAGKTGETEAFF.

This clone showed up just once. The chain uses TRBV2 and TRBJ1-2; D perhaps matches TRBD1 (5 bases). The CDR3 covers 14 residues. Germline loops: CDR1 SNHLY, CDR2 FYNNEI. V was trimmed by 4 bases and J by 4 bases, leaving 13 bases between them. The CDR3 DNA reads as TGTGCCAGCAGTGTAATAGTGGGGCTCTATGGCTACACCTTC. It translates to CASSVIVGLYGYTF.

This clone was detected only once. The rearrangement uses TRBV6-5 and TRBJ1-1, with 7 bases matching TRBD1. J gave up 0 bases and V 4 bases, and 8 bases lay outside the gene matches. The CDR3 covers 16 residues. Germline assignment: CDR1 MNHEY and CDR2 SVGAGI. The CDR3, as DNA: TGTGCCAGCAGTTTTACAGGGGTCACCATGAACACTGAAGCTTTCTTT. Amino acid sequence: CASSFTGVTMNTEAFF.

The table lists this clone with a count of one. The rearrangement uses TRBV5-6 and TRBJ2-7; 10 bases agree with TRBD1. V dropped 1 base and J dropped 5; count of bases not matched to a gene: 9. Germline lookup yields CDR1 SGHDT and CDR2 YYEEEE. This CDR3 has 16 residues. The CDR3 nucleotides read TGTGCCAGCAGCTTGACTGACAGGGGGCGTTCAAACGAGCAGTACTTC. It is translated as CASSLTDRGRSNEQYF.

V gene TRBV4-2 combines with J gene TRBJ1-2; 8 positions match TRBD1. CDR3 length equals 14 residues. Germline CDR1 and CDR2: LGHNA and YNFKEQ. V lost 1 base to trimming and J lost 5 bases; unmatched junction nucleotides: 3. The CDR3 bases are TGTGCCAGCAGCCAAGGACAGGGGCGTTATGGCTACACCTTC. Amino acids: CASSQGQGRYGYTF.

The chain's CDR3 is CASTPHRGGVYTGELFF. CDR3 sequence (DNA): TGTGCCAGCACTCCCCACCGCGGGGGAGTTTACACCGGGGAGCTGTTTTTT. The gene calls are TRBV27 and TRBJ2-2; 7 nucleotides line up with TRBD2. Germline CDR1 MNHEY, CDR2 SMNVEV (reference sequence). The CDR3 has 17 amino acids. With 7 bases clipped from V and 3 bases from J, the junction kept 14 bases outside the gene matches.

The chain couples TRBV2 to TRBJ2-7, with 9 bases lining up with TRBD1. This CDR3 contains 13 residues. Germline V lookup: CDR1 SNHLY, CDR2 FYNNEI. V was clipped by 8 bases and J by 3 bases; unmatched bases: 5. The chain's CDR3 is CASEGTGFYEQYF. CDR3 nucleotide sequence: TGTGCCAGCGAGGGGACAGGGTTCTACGAGCAGTACTTC.

The rearrangement uses TRBV5-4 and TRBJ1-3; unclear D gene. Germline CDR1 is SGHNT and CDR2 is YYREEE (reference sequence). CDR3 length equals 15 residues. The germline V and J ends were trimmed by 0 bases and 0 bases, with 7 bases remaining between them. DNA for the CDR3: TGTGCCAGCAGCTTGGCCCCCGGCTCTGGAAACACCATATATTTT. It specifies CASSLAPGSGNTIYF. The whole variable domain, filled in from reference TRBV5-4 and TRBJ1-3, reads ETGVTQSPTHLIKTRGQQVTLRCSSQSGHNTVSWYQQALGQGPQFIFQYYREEENGRGNFPPRFSGLQFPNYSSELNVNALELDDSALYLCASSLAPGSGNTIYFGEGSWLTVV.